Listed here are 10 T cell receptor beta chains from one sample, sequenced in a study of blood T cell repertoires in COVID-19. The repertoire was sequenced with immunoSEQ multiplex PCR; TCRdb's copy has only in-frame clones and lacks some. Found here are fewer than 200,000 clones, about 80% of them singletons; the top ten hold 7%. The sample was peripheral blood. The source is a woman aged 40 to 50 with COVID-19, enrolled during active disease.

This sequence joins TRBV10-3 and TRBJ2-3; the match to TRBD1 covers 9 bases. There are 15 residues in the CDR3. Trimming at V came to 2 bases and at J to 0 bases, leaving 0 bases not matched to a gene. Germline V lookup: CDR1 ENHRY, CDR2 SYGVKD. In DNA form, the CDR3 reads TGTGCCATCAGTGAGGGGACAGGGAGCACAGATACGCAGTATTTT. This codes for CAISEGTGSTDTQYF.

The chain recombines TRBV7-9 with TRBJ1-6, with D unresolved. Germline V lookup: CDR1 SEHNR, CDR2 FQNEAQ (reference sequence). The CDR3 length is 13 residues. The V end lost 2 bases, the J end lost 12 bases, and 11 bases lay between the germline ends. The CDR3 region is CASSLQSAQPLHF. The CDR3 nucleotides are TGTGCCAGCAGCTTACAGTCCGCTCAACCCCTCCACTTT.

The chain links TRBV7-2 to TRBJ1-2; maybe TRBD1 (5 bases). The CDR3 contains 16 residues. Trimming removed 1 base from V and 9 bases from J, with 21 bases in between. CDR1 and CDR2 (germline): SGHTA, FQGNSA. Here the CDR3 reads CASSLVVELRGGRYTF. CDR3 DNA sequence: TGTGCCAGCAGCTTAGTTGTTGAGTTAAGGGGAGGACGCTACACCTTC. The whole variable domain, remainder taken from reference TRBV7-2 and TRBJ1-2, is GAGVSQSPSNKVTEKGKDVELRCDPISGHTALYWYRQSLGQGLEFLIYFQGNSAPDKSGLPSDRFSAERTGGSVSTLTIQRTQQEDSAVYLCASSLVVELRGGRYTFGSGTRLTVV.

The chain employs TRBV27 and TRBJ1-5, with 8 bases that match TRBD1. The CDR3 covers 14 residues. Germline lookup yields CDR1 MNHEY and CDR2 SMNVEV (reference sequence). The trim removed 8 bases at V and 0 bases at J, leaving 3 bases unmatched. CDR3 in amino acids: CASGGTGSNQPQHF. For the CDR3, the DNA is TGTGCCAGCGGGGGGACAGGTAGCAATCAGCCCCAGCATTTT.

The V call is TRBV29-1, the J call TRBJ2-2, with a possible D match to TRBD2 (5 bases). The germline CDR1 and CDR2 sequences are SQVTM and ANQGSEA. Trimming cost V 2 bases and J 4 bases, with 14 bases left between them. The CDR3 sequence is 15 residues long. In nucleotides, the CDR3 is TGCAGCGTTGAATATGAAAGCGGAACCACCGGGGAGCTGTTTTTT. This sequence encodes CSVEYESGTTGELFF.

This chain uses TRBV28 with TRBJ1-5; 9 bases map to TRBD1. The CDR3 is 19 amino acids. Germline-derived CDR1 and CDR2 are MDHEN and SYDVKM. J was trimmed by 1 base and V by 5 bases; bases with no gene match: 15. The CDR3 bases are TGTGCCAGCAGTCGTGACCGGGACAGGGTGGTAGGGAGCAATCAGCCCCAGCATTTT. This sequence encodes CASSRDRDRVVGSNQPQHF.

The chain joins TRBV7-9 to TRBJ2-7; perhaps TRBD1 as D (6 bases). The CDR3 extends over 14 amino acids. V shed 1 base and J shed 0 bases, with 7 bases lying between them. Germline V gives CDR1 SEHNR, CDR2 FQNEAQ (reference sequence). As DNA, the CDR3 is TGTGCCAGCAGCTTAGAAGGGGGCTCCTACGAGCAGTACTTC. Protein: CASSLEGGSYEQYF.

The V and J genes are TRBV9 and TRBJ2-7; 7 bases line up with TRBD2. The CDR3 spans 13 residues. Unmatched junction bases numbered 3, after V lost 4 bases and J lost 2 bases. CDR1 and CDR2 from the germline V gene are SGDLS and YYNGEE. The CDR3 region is CASSSGTTYEQYV. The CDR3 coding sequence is TGTGCCAGCAGCTCCGGGACTACCTACGAGCAGTACGTC.

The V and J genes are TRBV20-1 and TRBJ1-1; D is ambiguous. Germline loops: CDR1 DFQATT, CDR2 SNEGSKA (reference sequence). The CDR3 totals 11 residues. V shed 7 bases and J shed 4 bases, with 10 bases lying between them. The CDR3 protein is CSVAVLTEAFF. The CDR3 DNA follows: TGCAGTGTTGCGGTCCTCACTGAAGCTTTCTTT.

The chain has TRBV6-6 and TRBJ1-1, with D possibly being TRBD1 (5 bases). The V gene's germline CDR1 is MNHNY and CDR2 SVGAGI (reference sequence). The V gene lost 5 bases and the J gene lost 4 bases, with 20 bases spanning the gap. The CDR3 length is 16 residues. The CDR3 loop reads CASSPHQTDRGTEAFF. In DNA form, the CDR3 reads TGTGCCAGCAGTCCTCATCAGACGGATAGGGGCACTGAAGCTTTCTTT.